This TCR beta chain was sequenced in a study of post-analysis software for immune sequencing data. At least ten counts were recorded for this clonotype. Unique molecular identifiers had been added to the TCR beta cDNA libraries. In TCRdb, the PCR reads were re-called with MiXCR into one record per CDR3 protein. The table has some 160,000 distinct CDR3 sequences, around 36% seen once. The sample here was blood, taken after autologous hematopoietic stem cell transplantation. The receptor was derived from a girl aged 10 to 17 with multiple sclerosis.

CDR3 sequence reads: CASSPPQLAPSYNEQFF. In nucleotides, the CDR3 is TGTGCCAGCAGCCCGCCCCAACTAGCGCCTTCCTACAATGAGCAGTTCTTC. The chain employs TRBV11-2 and TRBJ2-1; 7 bases align to TRBD2. The trim removed 5 bases at V and 1 base at J, leaving 11 bases unmatched. The CDR3 has 17 amino acids. The germline V gene encodes CDR1 SGHAT and CDR2 FQNNGV.